Listed below are T cell receptor beta chains from one sample, sequenced in a study of blood T cell repertoires in COVID-19. Method: immunoSEQ multiplex PCR; TCRdb's copy keeps in-frame clones and lacks some. The sample has roughly 140,000 clones; 75% to 85% are singletons. Source material: peripheral blood. These TCRs come from a woman over 75 with acute or convalescent COVID-19. Both conserved end residues are part of each CDR3. D genes are given only for firm matches. Part of the rows lack a size; the others show once, few, many or a class for expanded clones.

>TRBD2|.|TRBJ2-2|TRBV19
CASSIGGGLAGGNTGELFF
TGTGCCAGTAGTATAGGAGGGGGGCTAGCGGGAGGAAACACCGGGGAGCTGTTTTTT
>.|.|TRBJ2-5|TRBV4-2
CASSQDLAGRETQYF
TGTGCCAGCAGCCAAGATTTGGCGGGTAGGGAGACCCAGTACTTC
>.|.|TRBJ1-2|TRBV21-1
CASSTRTGPENYGYTF
TGTGCCAGCAGCACCCGGACAGGGCCGGAAAACTATGGCTACACCTTC
>.|.|TRBJ2-7|TRBV7-9
CASRRSESSYEQYF
TGTGCCAGCAGGCGCAGCGAGTCCTCCTACGAGCAGTACTTC
>.|.|TRBJ1-2|TRBV21-1
CASSKGAFLYGYTF
TGTGCCAGCAGCAAAGGGGCCTTCCTCTATGGCTACACCTTC
>TRBD1|.|TRBJ2-1|TRBV6-5
CASSMDRDNEQFF
TGTGCCAGCAGTATGGACAGGGACAATGAGCAGTTCTTC
>TRBD1|.|TRBJ2-2|TRBV24-1
CATSDLLTHPGTGGTGELFF
TGTGCCACCAGTGACCTACTTACCCACCCCGGGACAGGGGGCACCGGGGAGCTGTTTTTT
>TRBD2|.|TRBJ2-1|TRBV7-3
CASSLPPSGTYNEQFF
TGTGCCAGCAGCTTACCTCCTAGCGGTACCTACAATGAGCAGTTCTTC
>TRBD1|.|TRBJ2-3|TRBV5-1
CASSIRGRRVGPSTDTQYF
TGCGCCAGCAGCATCAGGGGGCGTAGGGTCGGTCCGAGCACAGATACGCAGTATTTT
>.|.|TRBJ2-5|TRBV5-4
CASNPQVGGETQYF
TGTGCCAGCAACCCTCAAGTGGGGGGAGAGACCCAGTACTTC
>TRBD1|.|TRBJ1-4|TRBV25-1
CASRGRDRQGRGYEKLFF
TGTGCCAGCAGGGGAAGAGATAGACAGGGGAGAGGGTATGAAAAACTGTTTTTT
>.|.|TRBJ2-3|TRBV29-1
CSVAHIWLDTQYF
TGCAGCGTTGCACACATCTGGTTAGATACGCAGTATTTT
>TRBD1|.|TRBJ1-2|TRBV25-1
CASRGQVPGSYGYTF
TGTGCCAGCAGGGGACAGGTTCCAGGAAGCTATGGCTACACCTTC
>.|once|TRBJ1-2|TRBV7-9
CASSPKSGIGGSTGYTF
TGTGCCAGCAGCCCAAAATCGGGGATCGGGGGAAGCACTGGCTACACCTTC
>TRBD1|few|TRBJ1-5|TRBV7-2
CASSLEQGSDQPQHF
TGTGCCAGCAGCTTAGAACAGGGGTCGGATCAGCCCCAGCATTTT
>.|few|TRBJ2-5|TRBV20-1
CSAPWRETQYF
TGCAGTGCCCCCTGGCGGGAGACCCAGTACTTC
>.|.|TRBJ1-1|TRBV19
CASSIGPLAEAFF
TGTGCCAGTAGTATAGGTCCTCTCGCTGAAGCTTTCTTT
>.|.|TRBJ2-1|TRBV9
CASSVRSYNEQFF
TGTGCCAGCAGCGTACGGTCCTACAATGAGCAGTTCTTC
>.|.|TRBJ1-4|TRBV5-1
CASSLGGQTREKLFF
TGCGCCAGCAGCTTGGGGGGCCAAACGCGGGAAAAACTGTTTTTT
>.|.|TRBJ2-7|TRBV6-1
CASSEIWASAYEQYF
TGTGCCAGCAGTGAAATTTGGGCATCAGCCTACGAGCAGTACTTC